This T cell receptor beta chain is from a study of cytomegalovirus exposure and HLA in healthy donors. Germline-derived CDR1 and CDR2 are SEHNR and FQNEAQ (reference sequence). This CDR3 is 13 amino acids long. V was shortened by 3 bases and J by 4 bases, with 9 bases between the two germline ends. With 60 Vbeta and 13 Jbeta primers, the PCR was carried out. Assay: immunoSEQ multiplex PCR; the TCRdb copy retains only in-frame clones and omits some. In the table there are some 160,000 clones, 80% to 90% of which are singletons. Though nominally healthy at sampling, donors likely had unrecorded immune exposures.

The clonotype was recovered from a man aged 25-45 years in good health and CMV-seropositive. The chain has TRBV7-9 and TRBJ1-1, with TRBD1 as a possible D gene (5 bases). The material sequenced was PBMCs. In nucleotides, the CDR3 is TGTGCCAGCAGCTTTGGGCAGGGCACTGAAGCTTTCTTT. Its translation: CASSFGQGTEAFF.